Described below is a single T cell receptor beta chain sequence and its context. Original data processing: Amplified reference gene primers provided the basis for estimating nucleated cell counts. The table came from immunoSEQ multiplex PCR; TCRdb's copy has only in-frame clones and leaves some out. Clone size and the V and J calls come from that table; the DNA yielded D and trimming. This table holds roughly 380,000 clones, around 87% found once. Cohort allocation depended upon clinical history that participants reported. Donors in Cohort 3 counted as recovered after two negative PCRs, clearance, or symptom resolution. This sample was taken from a study of blood T cell repertoires in COVID-19. The trim removed 8 bases at V and 4 bases at J, leaving 4 bases unmatched. The length of the CDR3 is 13 residues. Germline-derived CDR1 and CDR2 are WNHNN and SYGVQD (reference sequence).

V gene TRBV10-1 combines with J gene TRBJ1-4; 7 nucleotides match TRBD1. The sequencing input was PBMCs or T cells enriched from blood (not recorded which). The sequence derives from a young man who had recovered from COVID-19. CDR3 residues: CASQGQFNEKLFF. CDR3 nucleotides: TGCGCCAGCCAGGGACAGTTTAATGAAAAACTGTTTTTT.